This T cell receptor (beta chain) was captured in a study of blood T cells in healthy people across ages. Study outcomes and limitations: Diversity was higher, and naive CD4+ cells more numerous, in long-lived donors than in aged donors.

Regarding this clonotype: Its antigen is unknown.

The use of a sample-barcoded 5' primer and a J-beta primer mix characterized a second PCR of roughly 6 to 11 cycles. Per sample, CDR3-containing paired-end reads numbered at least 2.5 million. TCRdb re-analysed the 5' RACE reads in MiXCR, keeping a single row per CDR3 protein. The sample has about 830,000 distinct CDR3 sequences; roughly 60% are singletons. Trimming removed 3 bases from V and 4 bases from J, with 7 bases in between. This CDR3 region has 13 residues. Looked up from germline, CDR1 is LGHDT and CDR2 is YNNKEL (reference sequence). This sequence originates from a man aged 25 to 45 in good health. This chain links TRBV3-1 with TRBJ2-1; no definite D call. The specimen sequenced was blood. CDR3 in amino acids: CASSQSRYNEQFF. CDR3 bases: TGTGCCAGCAGCCAGTCCAGATACAATGAGCAGTTCTTC.